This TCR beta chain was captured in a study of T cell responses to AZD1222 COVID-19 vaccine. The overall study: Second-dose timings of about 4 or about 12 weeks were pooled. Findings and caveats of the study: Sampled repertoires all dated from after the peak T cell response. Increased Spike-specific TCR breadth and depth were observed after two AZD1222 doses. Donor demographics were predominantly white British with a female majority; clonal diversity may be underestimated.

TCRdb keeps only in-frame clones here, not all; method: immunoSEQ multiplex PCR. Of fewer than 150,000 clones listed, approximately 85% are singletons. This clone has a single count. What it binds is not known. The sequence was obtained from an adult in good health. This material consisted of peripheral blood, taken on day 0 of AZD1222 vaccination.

CDR3 DNA: TGTGCCAGCAGCCAGAAGCAGGGACAGCCGGCCGAGCAGTACTTC. Its protein is CASSQKQGQPAEQYF. The gene calls are TRBV14 and TRBJ2-7; 7 nucleotides line up with TRBD1. Germline CDR1 is SGHDN and CDR2 is FVKESK. The CDR3 is 15 amino acids. Trimming took 3 bases from V and 6 from J; bases not matched to a gene: 11.